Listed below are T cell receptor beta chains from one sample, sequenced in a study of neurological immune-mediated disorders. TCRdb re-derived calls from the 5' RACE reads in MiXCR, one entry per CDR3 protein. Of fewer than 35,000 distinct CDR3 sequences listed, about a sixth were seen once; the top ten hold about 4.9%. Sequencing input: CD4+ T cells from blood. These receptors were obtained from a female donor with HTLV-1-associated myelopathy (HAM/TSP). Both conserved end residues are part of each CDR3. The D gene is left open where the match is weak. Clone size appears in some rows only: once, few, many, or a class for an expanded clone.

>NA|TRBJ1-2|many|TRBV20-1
CSASSRGYGYTF
TGCAGTGCTAGTTCGAGGGGCTATGGCTACACCTTC
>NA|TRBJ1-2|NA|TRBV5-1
CASSLEAGPNYGYTF
TGCGCCAGCAGCTTGGAGGCGGGACCTAACTATGGCTACACCTTC
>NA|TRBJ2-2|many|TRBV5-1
CASIQTPTNTGELFF
TGCGCCAGCATCCAGACACCCACGAACACCGGGGAGCTGTTTTTT
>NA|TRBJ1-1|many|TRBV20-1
CSIQGRTEAFF
TGCAGTATACAGGGTCGGACTGAAGCTTTCTTT
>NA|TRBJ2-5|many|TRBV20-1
CSARDHSGAQYF
TGCAGTGCTAGAGATCACTCGGGAGCCCAGTACTTC
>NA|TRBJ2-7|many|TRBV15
CATSRDSTVVNEQYF
TGTGCCACCAGCAGAGATTCGACAGTAGTAAACGAGCAGTACTTC
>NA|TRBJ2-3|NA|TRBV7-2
CASSSGGPGSQYF
TGTGCCAGCAGCTCGGGGGGCCCGGGATCGCAGTATTTT
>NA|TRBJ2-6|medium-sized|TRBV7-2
CASSLQGSTGANVLTF
TGTGCCAGCAGCTTACAGGGTAGTACTGGGGCCAACGTCCTGACTTTC
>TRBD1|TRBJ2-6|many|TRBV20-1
CSALDRAPSGANVLTF
TGCAGTGCTTTGGACAGGGCTCCCTCTGGGGCCAACGTCCTGACTTTC
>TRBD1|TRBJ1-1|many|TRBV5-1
CASSLSGTGPIVNTEAFF
TGCGCCAGCAGCCTCTCCGGGACAGGCCCTATTGTGAACACTGAAGCTTTCTTT
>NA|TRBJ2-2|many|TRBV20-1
CSARRVGNTGELFF
TGCAGTGCTAGAAGGGTTGGAAACACCGGGGAGCTGTTTTTT
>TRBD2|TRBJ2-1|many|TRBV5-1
CASSFPTGTSSDEQFF
TGCGCCAGCAGCTTCCCTACCGGGACTAGCTCCGATGAGCAGTTCTTC
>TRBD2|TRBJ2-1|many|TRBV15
CATNTRASGRGEQFF
TGTGCCACCAACACCAGGGCTAGCGGGAGGGGCGAGCAGTTCTTC
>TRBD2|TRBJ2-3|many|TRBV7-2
CASSSLAGLSTDTQYF
TGTGCCAGCAGCTCCTTAGCGGGGTTGAGCACAGATACGCAGTATTTT
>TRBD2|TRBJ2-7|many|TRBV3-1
CASSHQGLAGGQSYEQYF
TGTGCCAGCAGCCATCAGGGACTAGCGGGGGGCCAGAGCTACGAGCAGTACTTC
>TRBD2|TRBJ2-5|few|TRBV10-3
CASEPGLAGAKTQYF
TGTGCCAGCGAGCCAGGACTAGCGGGGGCCAAGACCCAGTACTTC
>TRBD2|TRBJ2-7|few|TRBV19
CASSIDGLAGEEQYF
TGTGCCAGTAGTATCGATGGACTAGCGGGAGAGGAGCAGTACTTC
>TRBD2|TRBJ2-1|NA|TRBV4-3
CASSQELARYNEQFF
TGCGCCAGCAGCCAAGAACTAGCGAGGTACAATGAGCAGTTCTTC
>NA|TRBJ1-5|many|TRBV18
CASSPSADQPQHF
TGTGCCAGCTCACCATCGGCGGATCAGCCCCAGCATTTT
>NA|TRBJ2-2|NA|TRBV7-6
CANSPPGLTTGELFF
TGTGCCAACAGCCCCCCTGGACTCACGACCGGGGAGCTGTTTTTT
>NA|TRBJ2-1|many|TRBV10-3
CAISENEGNEQFF
TGTGCCATCAGTGAAAACGAGGGGAATGAGCAGTTCTTC
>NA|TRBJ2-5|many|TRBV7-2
CASSLEEGLPSSQYF
TGTGCCAGCAGCTTAGAGGAGGGACTCCCGTCGTCCCAGTACTTC
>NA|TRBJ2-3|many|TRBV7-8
CASSLGVDTQYF
TGTGCCAGCAGCTTAGGTGTAGATACGCAGTATTTT
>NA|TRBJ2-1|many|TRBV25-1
CASSEWGRAAVRSYNEQFF
TGTGCCAGCAGTGAATGGGGACGAGCGGCAGTCAGGTCCTACAATGAGCAGTTCTTC
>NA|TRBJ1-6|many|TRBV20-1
CSARDSMSSYNSPLHF
TGCAGTGCTAGAGATTCCATGAGCTCCTATAATTCACCCCTCCACTTT
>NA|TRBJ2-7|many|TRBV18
CASSRGDKTYEQYF
TGTGCCAGCTCACGGGGCGACAAGACTTACGAGCAGTACTTC
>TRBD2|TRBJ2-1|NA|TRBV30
CAWSVGDYGEQFF
TGTGCCTGGAGTGTCGGGGACTACGGTGAGCAGTTCTTC
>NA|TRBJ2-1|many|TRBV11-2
CASSLANGNEQFF
TGTGCCAGCAGCTTAGCCAACGGGAATGAGCAGTTCTTC
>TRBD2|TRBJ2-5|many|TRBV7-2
CASSLGTRGETQYF
TGTGCCAGCAGCCTGGGGACTAGAGGGGAGACCCAGTACTTC
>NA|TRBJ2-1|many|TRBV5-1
CASSTLSGQGGYDEQFF
TGCGCCAGCAGCACCCTCTCTGGACAGGGAGGGTACGATGAGCAGTTCTTC
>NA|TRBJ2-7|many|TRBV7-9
CASSASGFGQYF
TGTGCCAGCAGCGCCAGTGGATTCGGGCAGTACTTC
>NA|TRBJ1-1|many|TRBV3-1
CASSQVPPGKGTEAFF
TGTGCCAGCAGCCAAGTTCCCCCAGGGAAGGGGACTGAAGCTTTCTTT
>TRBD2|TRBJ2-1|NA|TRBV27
CASRAGGGWNEQFF
TGTGCCAGCAGGGCTGGGGGGGGGTGGAATGAGCAGTTCTTC
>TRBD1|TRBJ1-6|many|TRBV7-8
CASSYRDRRSPLHF
TGTGCCAGCAGCTACCGGGACAGGCGTTCACCCCTCCACTTT
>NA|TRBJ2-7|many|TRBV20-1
CSGIKGAGAYEQYF
TGCAGTGGGATAAAGGGGGCGGGGGCCTACGAGCAGTACTTC
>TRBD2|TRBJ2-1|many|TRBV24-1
CATSDPGLAGPPGNEQFF
TGTGCCACCAGTGATCCAGGACTAGCGGGGCCCCCTGGCAATGAGCAGTTCTTC
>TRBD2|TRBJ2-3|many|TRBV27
CATALAGRSDTQYF
TGTGCCACCGCCCTAGCGGGAAGGTCGGATACGCAGTATTTT